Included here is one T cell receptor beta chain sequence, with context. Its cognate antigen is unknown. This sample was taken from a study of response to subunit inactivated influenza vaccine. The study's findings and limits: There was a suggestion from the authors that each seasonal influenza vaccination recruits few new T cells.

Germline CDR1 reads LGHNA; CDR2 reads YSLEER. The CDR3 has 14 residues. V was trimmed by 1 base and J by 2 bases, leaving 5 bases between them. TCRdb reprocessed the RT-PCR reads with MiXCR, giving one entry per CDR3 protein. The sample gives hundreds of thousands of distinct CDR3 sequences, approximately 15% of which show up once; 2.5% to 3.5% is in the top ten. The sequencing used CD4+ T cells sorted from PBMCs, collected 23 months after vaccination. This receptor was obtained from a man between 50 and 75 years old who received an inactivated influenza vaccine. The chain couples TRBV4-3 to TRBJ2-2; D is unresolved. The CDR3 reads CASSQAINTGELFF. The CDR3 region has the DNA TGCGCCAGCAGCCAAGCTATCAACACCGGGGAGCTGTTTTTT.